The 30 T cell receptor beta chains presented below share a single source sample, sequenced in a study of CD8+CD57+ T cells in acquired aplastic anemia. In patients chosen for sequencing, flow cytometry had shown CD8+CD57+ cell expansion. Genomic DNA, serving as template, underwent TCR beta VDJ and CDR3 profiling. From the reads, TCRdb called clonotypes with MiXCR, one entry per CDR3 protein. The repertoire consists of 250,000 to 300,000 distinct CDR3 sequences, with approximately 58% occurring once and the leading ten covering around 1.3%. Sequenced: sorted CD4+, CD8+, or CD8+CD57+ T cells (not recorded which) from PBMCs. The receptors here all came from a human donor with aplastic anemia.

Only a few counts were recorded for this clonotype. Since a much larger clone is just one base distant, this may be a read error. The chain carries TRBV12-5 and TRBJ2-2; 11 nucleotides match TRBD2. The CDR3 is made up of 16 amino acids. Germline assignment: CDR1 LGHNT and CDR2 FRNRAP. The CDR3 coding sequence is TGTGCTAGTGGACCCGGGACTAGCGGAAACACCGAGGAGCTGTTTTTT. This sequence encodes CASGPGTSGNTEELFF.

This clonotype was detected many times. The chain joins TRBV24-1 to TRBJ2-5, with D perhaps TRBD1 (6 bases). The length of the CDR3 is 13 residues. The ends were cut back, 7 bases at V and 5 bases at J, with 13 bases in the middle. From germline, CDR1 is KGHDR and CDR2 SFDVKD. CDR3 loop: CATSRGPWETQYF. In nucleotides, the CDR3 is TGTGCCACCAGCAGGGGCCCATGGGAGACCCAGTACTTC.

This clonotype was found many times. The gene calls are TRBV5-1 and TRBJ1-1, with 7 bases matching TRBD1. This CDR3 has 13 residues. Germline V gene sequence: CDR1 SGHRS, CDR2 YFSETQ. The trim removed 5 bases at V and 0 bases at J, leaving 1 base unmatched. CDR3 in amino acids: CASRTGMNTEAFF. The CDR3, as DNA: TGCGCCAGCAGGACAGGGATGAACACTGAAGCTTTCTTT.

This clonotype was seen many times. This chain uses TRBV2 with TRBJ2-1; D uncertain. The germline V gene has CDR1 SNHLY and CDR2 FYNNEI. Trimming shortened V by 2 bases and J by 10 bases, and 6 bases separated the two germline ends. This CDR3 is built from 11 residues. The CDR3: CASSELGEQFF. DNA for the CDR3: TGTGCCAGCAGTGAACTGGGGGAGCAGTTCTTC.

This clonotype showed up many times. The chain combines TRBV12-3 or TRBV12-4 with TRBJ2-3; 10 bases agree with TRBD2. V gave up 6 bases and J gave up 5 bases; unmatched junction bases: 8. The CDR3 sequence is 15 residues long. DNA for the CDR3: TGTGCCAGCAGAGCTCTAGCGGGGGCGGGAGATACGCAGTATTTT. It codes for CASRALAGAGDTQYF.

CDR3: CASSYDTAGANVLTF. The CDR3 DNA follows: TGTGCCAGCAGCTATGATACAGCGGGGGCCAACGTCCTGACTTTC. V usage is TRBV7-8 and J usage is TRBJ2-6, with D hard to call. The V and J ends lost 4 bases and 4 bases respectively, with 11 bases between them. Germline CDR1 reads SGHVS; CDR2 reads FQNEAQ. The CDR3 has 15 amino acids.

The chain joins TRBV7-9 to TRBJ1-4; D uncertain. Germline CDR1 reads SEHNR; CDR2 reads FQNEAQ (reference sequence). The V end was cut by 1 base, the J end by 5 bases, with 5 bases between. There are 13 residues in the CDR3. The CDR3 coding sequence is TGTGCCAGCAGCTTAGTAATCAATGAAAAACTGTTTTTT. It is translated as CASSLVINEKLFF. Supplemented by reference TRBV7-9 and TRBJ1-4, the full variable domain reads DTGVSQNPRHKITKRGQNVTFRCDPISEHNRLYWYRQTLGQGPEFLTYFQNEAQLEKSRLLSDRFSAERPKGSFSTLEIQRTEQGDSAMYLCASSLVINEKLFFGSGTQLSVL.

V usage is TRBV10-3 and J usage is TRBJ1-6, with TRBD1 identical over 7 bases. With 11 bases clipped from V and 7 bases from J, the junction kept 8 bases outside the gene matches. The CDR3 consists of 13 residues. From germline, CDR1 is ENHRY and CDR2 SYGVKD. The CDR3 loop is CALRTGLNSPLHF. The CDR3 DNA reads as TGTGCCCTTAGGACAGGCTTGAATTCACCCCTCCACTTT.

As for this clonotype: Because it lacks the conserved phenylalanine or tryptophan at the end, this CDR3 is likely a read error. This rearrangement joins TRBV7-3 to TRBJ2-5; D possibly corresponds to TRBD1 (7 bases). Germline V CDR1 and CDR2: SGHTA, FQGTGA. Deletions cut 5 bases from V and 7 bases from J, with 14 bases between. There are 13 residues in the CDR3. CDR3 residues: CASSPGTAGTQYS. Written as DNA, the CDR3 is TGTGCCAGCAGCCCTGGGACAGCGGGGACCCAGTACTCC.

The gene calls are TRBV2 and TRBJ2-1; TRBD2 is a possible D gene (5 bases). V was shortened by 8 bases and J by 6 bases, with 11 bases between the two germline ends. Germline CDR1 and CDR2: SNHLY and FYNNEI. The CDR3 is 12 amino acids. The CDR3 nucleotides are TGTGCCAGCTGGGATGCGGGCAATGAGCAGTTCTTC. It translates to CASWDAGNEQFF.

Here the CDR3 reads CASSLVGSGFSYEQYF. In DNA, the CDR3 is TGTGCCAGCAGCTTAGTGGGATCAGGGTTCTCCTACGAGCAGTACTTC. The gene calls are TRBV7-2 and TRBJ2-7, with D possibly TRBD1 on 5 matching bases. CDR1 is SGHTA, CDR2 FQGNSA, per germline. This CDR3 spans 16 amino acids. Trimming pared 1 base from V and 0 bases from J, leaving 13 bases between.

The gene calls are TRBV24-1 and TRBJ2-1, with D hard to call. The CDR3 extends over 11 amino acids. V lost 12 bases and J 12 bases, leaving 17 bases between the germline ends. Germline V gene sequence: CDR1 KGHDR, CDR2 SFDVKD. CDR3 in DNA: TGTGCCCCGCCGCCTTCCATTGTGCAGTTCTTC. It encodes CAPPPSIVQFF.

The table lists this clonotype with many counts. The chain joins TRBV19 to TRBJ1-2; D uncertain. The CDR3 length is 13 residues. Germline loops: CDR1 LNHDA, CDR2 SQIVND (reference sequence). Trimming pared 3 bases from V and 4 bases from J, leaving 9 bases between. This chain's CDR3 is CASSMGQVYGYTF. CDR3 coding DNA: TGTGCCAGTAGTATGGGTCAGGTCTATGGCTACACCTTC.

The J gene is TRBJ1-1, the V gene TRBV7-9; D remains ambiguous. Trimming shortened V by 5 bases and J by 2 bases, and 12 bases separated the two germline ends. Germline V gives CDR1 SEHNR, CDR2 FQNEAQ (reference sequence). The CDR3 runs to 14 residues. The CDR3 loop is CASSLSALNTEAFF. The CDR3 nucleotides are TGTGCCAGCAGCCTCAGCGCACTCAACACTGAAGCTTTCTTT.

With respect to this clonotype: Germline is not matched at one junction end, which may reflect a read error. The chain combines TRBV24-1 with TRBJ2-7; 9 bases are a match to TRBD1. The CDR3 loop spans 14 amino acids. The germline gives CDR1 KGHDR, CDR2 SFDVKD. The CDR3 nucleotides are TGTGCCACCAGTGATTCCGGGACAGGGCCTGAGCGGTACTTC. As protein: CATSDSGTGPERYF.

This clonotype was seen more than once but under ten times. The chain combines TRBV2 with TRBJ2-5, with no clear D. V lost 2 bases and J 5 bases, leaving 6 bases between the germline ends. This CDR3 is built from 12 residues. Germline V CDR1 and CDR2: SNHLY, FYNNEI. The chain's CDR3 is CASSENGETQYF. The DNA for the CDR3 is TGTGCCAGCAGTGAAAACGGGGAGACCCAGTACTTC.

In this sample, this clonotype turned up many times. The gene calls are TRBV11-2 and TRBJ2-4, with TRBD2 matching over 7 bases. V shed 1 base and J 5 bases; nucleotides not matched to a gene: 5. This CDR3 has 15 residues. CDR1 SGHAT and CDR2 FQNNGV come from the germline V gene. CDR3 sequence: CASSLARAGENIQYF. The CDR3 coding sequence is TGTGCCAGCAGCTTAGCTAGGGCGGGGGAAAACATTCAGTACTTC. The whole variable domain, remainder taken from reference TRBV11-2 and TRBJ2-4, is EAGVAQSPRYKIIEKRQSVAFWCNPISGHATLYWYQQILGQGPKLLIQFQNNGVVDDSQLPKDRFSAERLKGVDSTLKIQPAKLEDSAVYLCASSLARAGENIQYFGAGTRLSVL.

Ten or more counts support this clonotype. The gene calls are TRBV6-1 and TRBJ1-2; 7 nucleotides line up with TRBD1. The CDR3 runs to 14 residues. Germline V CDR1 and CDR2: MNHNS, SASEGT. V gave up 5 bases and J gave up 4 bases; unmatched junction bases: 7. The CDR3 nucleotides are TGTGCCAGCAGTCCTCAGGGGGGTTCCTATGGCTACACCTTC. It translates to CASSPQGGSYGYTF.

This clonotype showed up many times. This rearrangement joins TRBV9 to TRBJ1-5; no clear D gene. CDR3 length equals 15 residues. The V end lost 0 bases, the J end lost 3 bases, and 10 bases lay between the germline ends. Germline V gene sequence: CDR1 SGDLS, CDR2 YYNGEE. CDR3 region: CASSVGSQTNQPQHF. DNA for the CDR3: TGTGCCAGCAGCGTAGGTTCGCAAACCAATCAGCCCCAGCATTTT.

This chain links TRBV11-2 with TRBJ1-6; no reliable D call. The V end was cut by 1 base, the J end by 4 bases, with 8 bases between. Germline values: CDR1 SGHAT, CDR2 FQNNGV. The CDR3 runs 15 residues. Here the CDR3 reads CASSLGPQYNSPLHF. For the CDR3, the DNA is TGTGCCAGCAGCTTAGGCCCGCAATATAATTCACCCCTCCACTTT.

This clonotype was recorded at least ten times. The J gene is TRBJ1-4, the V gene TRBV6-2 or TRBV6-3; a weak D match, TRBD1 (5 bases). This CDR3 is 13 amino acids long. V was shortened by 5 bases and J by 7 bases, with 11 bases between the two germline ends. CDR1 and CDR2 (germline): MNHEY, SVGEGT. The CDR3: CASSPGGTEKLFF. Here the CDR3 DNA reads TGTGCCAGCAGTCCAGGTGGGACTGAAAAACTGTTTTTT.

This clonotype has just one count. V and J are TRBV7-9 and TRBJ2-3; 7 bases line up with TRBD2. CDR3 length equals 17 residues. Germline CDR1 is SEHNR and CDR2 is FQNEAQ (reference sequence). J lost 1 base, V lost 6 bases, and 13 bases had no gene match. CDR3 coding DNA: TGTGCCAGCAGGTCACTCCTTTCGGGGGGACGCACAGATACGCAGTATTTT. Protein sequence: CASRSLLSGGRTDTQYF.

This clonotype appeared many times. The chain employs TRBV19 and TRBJ2-2, with a weak D call TRBD1 (6 bases). This CDR3 region has 14 residues. The germline V gene encodes CDR1 LNHDA and CDR2 SQIVND (reference sequence). V lost 3 bases and J lost 7, with 12 bases in between. CDR3 protein: CASSMGTGIGELFF. The CDR3 DNA sequence: TGTGCCAGTAGTATGGGAACAGGGATCGGGGAGCTGTTTTTT.

The chain uses TRBV29-1 and TRBJ1-4, with D unclear. Germline V gene sequence: CDR1 SQVTM, CDR2 ANQGSEA. The CDR3 has 12 residues. V was pared by 1 base and J by 11 bases, with 11 bases between. The DNA for the CDR3 is TGCAGCGTTGAAGCAAGCCGTGGGAAACTGTTTTTT. Its translation: CSVEASRGKLFF.

This clonotype occurred a few times. The V gene is TRBV7-3, the J gene TRBJ2-3; no reliable D call. This CDR3 spans 13 amino acids. The germline V gene has CDR1 SGHTA and CDR2 FQGTGA. V was cut by 2 bases and J by 5 bases, with 8 bases left in between. The CDR3: CASSLGWGDTQYF. In DNA, the CDR3 is TGTGCCAGCAGCTTAGGGTGGGGAGATACGCAGTATTTT. Full variable domain (missing parts from reference TRBV7-3 and TRBJ2-3): GAGVSQTPSNKVTEKGKYVELRCDPISGHTALYWYRQSLGQGPEFLIYFQGTGAADDSGLPNDRFFAVRPEGSVSTLKIQRTERGDSAVYLCASSLGWGDTQYFGPGTRLTVL.

Note on this clonotype: The junction does not match germline at one end; this may be a read error. The genes are TRBV25-1 and TRBJ2-1; D may correspond to TRBD1 or TRBD2 (5 bases each). Germline CDR1 and CDR2: MGHDK and SYGVNS. The CDR3 spans 14 residues. In DNA, the CDR3 is TGTGCCAGCAGTGAAGGGACGGAATACAATGAGCAGCTCTTC. Protein: CASSEGTEYNEQLF.

This chain joins TRBV4-2 and TRBJ2-7; the match to TRBD2 covers 16 bases. CDR3 length equals 16 residues. Germline V gene lookup returns CDR1 LGHNA and CDR2 YNFKEQ. V lost 3 bases and J lost 2; bases outside the gene matches: 1. Here the CDR3 DNA reads TGTGCCAGCAGCCACGGGACTAGCGGGAGGGCCTACGAGCAGTACTTC. Translation: CASSHGTSGRAYEQYF.

This clonotype was recorded at least ten times. V gene TRBV27 combines with J gene TRBJ2-6; a weak D match, TRBD2 (6 bases). CDR3 size: 16 residues. Germline CDR1 and CDR2: MNHEY and SMNVEV (reference sequence). Trimming took off 2 bases at V and 9 bases at J, with 17 bases between the two ends. The CDR3 loop is CASSLRAGGTVNVLTF. CDR3 sequence (DNA): TGTGCCAGCAGTTTACGGGCGGGCGGGACTGTCAACGTCCTGACTTTC.

This chain connects TRBV7-9 to TRBJ2-1; 8 bases map to TRBD2. CDR1 SEHNR and CDR2 FQNEAQ come from the germline V gene (reference sequence). This CDR3 is 14 amino acids long. After removal of 6 bases from V and 6 bases from J, the junction contained 7 bases not matched to a gene. CDR3 loop: CASSSSGLPNEQFF. CDR3 nucleotides: TGTGCCAGCAGTTCTAGCGGGTTGCCCAATGAGCAGTTCTTC.

The chain combines TRBV2 with TRBJ1-1, with D possibly matching TRBD1 (5 bases). The CDR3 contains 11 residues. Trimming left V 6 bases short and J 10 bases short, with 12 bases between. Germline loops: CDR1 SNHLY, CDR2 FYNNEI. CDR3 sequence (DNA): TGTGCCAGCAGGGGACTTAGAGGAGCTTTCTTT. Translated: CASRGLRGAFF.